A single sample gave rise to the 19 T cell receptor beta chains below, sequenced in a study of spatial heterogeneity in lung cancer. TCRdb passed the 5' RACE reads through MiXCR, listing each CDR3 protein once. The table shows some 14,000 distinct CDR3 sequences, with 5% to 6% occurring only once. Time point given: sample taken at primary tumor resection. Their antigens remain unidentified. General observations from the study: The study found that expanded intratumoral alpha and beta TCR counts tracked tumor mutation counts.

The sample in question was lung tumor tissue, obtained at surgery. The receptor source for this set is a female donor with early-stage non-small cell lung cancer.

This clonotype was counted at least ten times. V and J are TRBV15 and TRBJ2-1, with a weak D call TRBD2 (6 bases). Germline CDR1 reads LNHNV; CDR2 reads YYDKDF (reference sequence). The CDR3 has 15 amino acids. V was shortened by 6 bases and J by 4 bases, with 16 bases between the two germline ends. CDR3 sequence (DNA): TGTGCCACCAGTATCCTGAGGCTAGCGTACAATGAGCAGTTCTTC. As protein: CATSILRLAYNEQFF.

This clonotype was detected many times. The chain combines TRBV30 with TRBJ2-5; 8 nucleotides agree with TRBD2. The germline gives CDR1 GTSNPN, CDR2 SVGIG (reference sequence). V trimming: 3 bases; J trimming: 5 bases; junction bases outside the gene matches: 8. This CDR3 has 14 amino acids. The CDR3 coding sequence is TGTGCCTGGAGGGGTCCGGGGGGGCACGAGACCCAGTACTTC. Protein: CAWRGPGGHETQYF.

This chain connects TRBV5-1 to TRBJ2-3; D is unresolved. Trimming cost V 5 bases and J 2 bases, with 9 bases left between them. This CDR3 region has 13 residues. Germline values: CDR1 SGHRS, CDR2 YFSETQ. The CDR3: CASRDHLTDTQYF. The CDR3 DNA sequence: TGCGCCAGCAGGGACCACCTCACAGATACGCAGTATTTT.

This clonotype was seen at least ten times. The chain has TRBV5-4 and TRBJ2-1; 9 bases fit TRBD1. This CDR3 region has 14 residues. Germline CDR1 is SGHNT and CDR2 is YYREEE (reference sequence). V lost 4 bases and J lost 14; bases outside the gene matches: 13. CDR3 residues: CASSPGQGPRLEFF. The CDR3 region has the DNA TGTGCCAGCAGCCCGGGACAGGGTCCCCGGTTGGAGTTCTTC.

This clonotype was observed a few times. The rearrangement links TRBV20-1 to TRBJ2-7; D gene ambiguous. CDR1 is DFQATT, CDR2 SNEGSKA, per germline (reference sequence). The CDR3 is made up of 13 amino acids. V gave up 4 bases and J gave up 4 bases, with 14 bases separating them. DNA of the CDR3: TGCAGTGCTAACGAGGACGGAATATACGAGCAGTACTTC. Translation gives CSANEDGIYEQYF.

This clonotype showed up many times. The chain has TRBV6-2 or TRBV6-3 and TRBJ2-5; 7 bases agree with TRBD1. The CDR3 length is 14 residues. Trimming removed 3 bases from V and 4 bases from J; junction bases left unmatched: 5. Germline V CDR1 and CDR2: MNHEY, SVGEGT. The CDR3 sequence: CASSYTGVGETQYF. The CDR3 region has the DNA TGTGCCAGCAGTTATACAGGGGTAGGAGAGACCCAGTACTTC.

This clonotype came up many times. The chain joins TRBV11-2 to TRBJ2-1, with D possibly TRBD1 on 5 matching bases. V was shortened by 5 bases and J by 4 bases, with 21 bases between the two germline ends. Germline-derived CDR1 and CDR2 are SGHAT and FQNNGV. The CDR3 contains 17 residues. CDR3: CASSRRTYRDRYNEQFF. CDR3 in DNA: TGTGCCAGCAGCCGACGGACGTACCGAGACAGATACAATGAGCAGTTCTTC.

The chain combines TRBV23-1 with TRBJ2-3; D is unresolved. TRBV23-1 is assigned to the ORF class and has an uncertain function. The CDR3 is made up of 12 amino acids. V lost 0 bases and J lost 6, with 4 bases in between. The CDR3: CASSQSGDTQYF. CDR3 DNA sequence: TGCGCCAGCAGTCAATCAGGGGATACGCAGTATTTT.

Many counts were recorded for this clonotype. The chain uses TRBV7-6 and TRBJ1-3; possibly TRBD1 for D (5 bases). The ends were cut back, 4 bases at V and 0 bases at J, with 16 bases in the middle. This CDR3 is 17 amino acids long. Germline values: CDR1 SGHVS, CDR2 FNYEAQ. CDR3 in amino acids: CASSSSYRRPSGNTIYF. The CDR3 DNA sequence: TGTGCCAGCAGCTCGTCGTACAGGCGCCCCTCTGGAAACACCATATATTTT.

Ten or more counts support this clonotype. The rearrangement joins TRBV5-1 to TRBJ2-7; unclear D gene. Germline CDR1 and CDR2: SGHRS and YFSETQ. V was pared by 5 bases and J by 9 bases, with 18 bases between. There are 13 residues in the CDR3. The CDR3 DNA follows: TGCGCCAGCAGACCGCAACCCCTTTATGGGCAGTACTTC. Protein product: CASRPQPLYGQYF.

This clonotype was seen many times. The chain joins TRBV10-3 to TRBJ1-1; D not resolved. Per the germline V gene, CDR1 is ENHRY and CDR2 is SYGVKD. V was pared by 2 bases and J by 3 bases, with 7 bases between. The CDR3 spans 13 residues. The CDR3 DNA sequence: TGTGCCATCAGTGAGGAAGCCTACACTGAAGCTTTCTTT. This encodes CAISEEAYTEAFF.

This clonotype was recorded many times. V usage is TRBV27 and J usage is TRBJ1-4; TRBD1 matches 7 bases. The junction had 4 bases not matched to a gene; V was cut back by 5 bases and J by 1 base. Per the germline V gene, CDR1 is MNHEY and CDR2 is SMNVEV (reference sequence). This CDR3 contains 15 residues. The CDR3 nucleotides are TGTGCCAGCAGTCCGCGACAGGGAACTAATGAAAAACTGTTTTTT. This gives the protein CASSPRQGTNEKLFF.

This clonotype was detected many times. The chain is built from TRBV2 and TRBJ2-7; D gene uncertain. Trimming stripped 4 bases from V and 3 bases from J, with 7 bases between. Germline-derived CDR1 and CDR2 are SNHLY and FYNNEI. CDR3 length equals 12 residues. This CDR3 reads CASSGESYEQYF. CDR3 nucleotide sequence: TGTGCCAGCAGTGGTGAAAGCTACGAGCAGTACTTC. The full variable domain, in which reference TRBV2 and TRBJ2-7 provide the parts outside the CDR3, is EPEVTQTPSHQVTQMGQEVILRCVPISNHLYFYWYRQILGQKVEFLVSFYNNEISEKSEIFDDQFSVERPDGSNFTLKIRSTKLEDSAMYFCASSGESYEQYFGPGTRLTVT.

This clonotype was counted many times. The V gene is TRBV2, the J gene TRBJ2-7; 7 bases agree with TRBD1. The trim removed 5 bases at V and 6 bases at J, leaving 4 bases unmatched. This CDR3 spans 12 amino acids. Germline values: CDR1 SNHLY, CDR2 FYNNEI. The CDR3 sequence is CASSPQGSEQYF. CDR3 in DNA: TGTGCCAGCAGTCCACAGGGGTCCGAGCAGTACTTC.

This clonotype was seen many times. The chain links TRBV20-1 to TRBJ1-5; D remains ambiguous. CDR3 length equals 16 residues. V was pared by 4 bases and J by 0 bases, with 16 bases between. The germline V gene has CDR1 DFQATT and CDR2 SNEGSKA (reference sequence). DNA for the CDR3: TGCAGTGCTAAGGATCGCGACCCGTTTAGCAATCAGCCCCAGCATTTT. Translation: CSAKDRDPFSNQPQHF.

By share, this clonotype counts as medium-sized. The J gene is TRBJ2-1, the V gene TRBV12-3 or TRBV12-4; 7 bases align to TRBD2. The CDR3 extends over 12 amino acids. V dropped 10 bases and J dropped 3; count of bases not matched to a gene: 3. CDR3: CATGGGYNEQFF. As DNA, the CDR3 is TGTGCCACTGGGGGGGGCTACAATGAGCAGTTCTTC.

Ten or more counts support this clonotype. This chain uses TRBV28 with TRBJ2-5; no firm D call. CDR3 length: 12 residues. Per germline, CDR1 MDHEN and CDR2 SYDVKM. With 3 bases removed from V and 2 bases from J, the gap between germline ends came to 4 bases. CDR3 nucleotide sequence: TGTGCCAGCAGTTTCAGACAAGAGACCCAGTACTTC. Protein: CASSFRQETQYF. Full variable domain (rest looked up from reference TRBV28 and TRBJ2-5): DVKVTQSSRYLVKRTGEKVFLECVQDMDHENMFWYRQDPGLGLRLIYFSYDVKMKEKGDIPEGYSVSREKKERFSLILESASTNQTSMYLCASSFRQETQYFGPGTRLLVL.

This clonotype was detected ten times or more. The V call is TRBV5-6, the J call TRBJ1-2; 9 bases align to TRBD1. The CDR3 has 15 amino acids. The junction had 3 bases not matched to a gene; V was cut back by 2 bases and J by 1 base. Germline CDR1 is SGHDT and CDR2 is YYEEEE. CDR3: CASSFGQGLNYGYTF. The CDR3 DNA follows: TGTGCCAGCAGCTTCGGACAGGGGCTTAACTATGGCTACACCTTC.

The sample holds many counts of this clonotype. The genes are TRBV6-2 or TRBV6-3 and TRBJ2-2, with D perhaps matching TRBD1 (6 bases). The germline V and J ends were trimmed by 6 bases and 5 bases, with 13 bases remaining between them. The CDR3 spans 14 residues. Germline CDR1 MNHEY, CDR2 SVGEGT. CDR3 DNA sequence: TGTGCCAGCAGCTACCTCCAGGGGACCGGGGAGCTGTTTTTT. Translated: CASSYLQGTGELFF.